This T cell receptor (beta chain) is from a study of Ad26.COV2.S vaccination and SARS-CoV-2 variants. Study-wide points: People who got the vaccine or the placebo had similar non-spike TCR breadth. The analyses of TCR breadth and depth may have understated the size of total T cell responses. Vaccine recipients showed a spike-specific TCR breadth that was higher than in placebo recipients.

The CDR3 is made up of 12 amino acids. Germline loops: CDR1 LNHDA, CDR2 SQIVND (reference sequence). With 4 bases removed from V and 0 bases from J, the gap between germline ends came to 3 bases. The count of this clone is one. Its antigen is not known. Produced via immunoSEQ multiplex PCR; TCRdb's table is partial and in-frame only. The sample carries some 190,000 clones, roughly 87% recorded once. The sequences come from peripheral blood, collected after recovery from COVID-19. The rearrangement joins TRBV19 to TRBJ1-2; no clear D. The TCR sequence derives from a human donor who had recovered from COVID-19. CDR3 DNA: TGTGCCAGTAGTAGAGCTAACTATGGCTACACCTTC. Its protein product is CASSRANYGYTF.